This T cell receptor (beta chain) was obtained from a study of radiotherapy plus CTLA-4 blockade in lung cancer (dated by TCRdb to between 2018 and 2020). Regarding the study in general: Among the enrolled patients, about 19% had an objective response, and about 30% reached disease control.

Library preparation was by the immunoSEQ multiplex PCR assay. Held by TCRdb, this immuneACCESS table contains in-frame sequences only and omits some clones. Under half of the omission traces to an unresolved V gene where checked; the cause of the rest is unknown. This sample comprises about 73,000 clones, about nine tenths of them detected only once. The top ten hold roughly two fifths of the sample. What the study reported, not specific to this receptor: The strongest predictors of response were reported to be early dynamic shifts in blood T cell clones along with a rise in serum interferon-beta following radiation. TCR clones derived from tumors expanded in peripheral blood after treatment with radiotherapy and ipilimumab.

Deletion took 0 bases off V and 4 bases off J, with a span of 8 bases between the germline ends. The CDR3, cysteine through phenylalanine, is 14 amino acids long. Only CDR3 DNA is held: 42 bases, read in frame from base 1. The germline V gene specifies MRHNA as CDR1 and SNTAGT as CDR2. Focal radiation therapy combined with CTLA-4 blockade (ipilimumab) was tested in patients with chemo-refractory metastatic non-small-cell lung cancer. Remarks on this clone: Its antigen has not been determined. Nothing much larger sits one base from this clone, and base qualities are not available.

Recombination linked TRBV6-4 to TRBJ2-3, with the D gene too uncertain to name. The sequencing here drew on peripheral blood, taken from a patient treated with radiotherapy plus ipilimumab. The source of this sequence is a human donor with non-small cell lung cancer that progressed on radiotherapy plus ipilimumab. The sequence in DNA is TGTGCCAGCAGTGACTCGTTAGTGGCAGATACGCAGTATTTT. This gives the protein CASSDSLVADTQYF.